These 32 T cell receptor beta chains share one sample of origin, sequenced in a study of vaccination effects on CD4 cells after COVID-19. The ViraFEST assay expanded antigen-specific CD4+ T cells with viral peptide pools before sequencing. After roughly ten days in culture, the CD4+ T cells were isolated. Recipients of the vaccine had no prior SARS-CoV-2 infection and negative nucleocapsid antibodies. Their cognate antigens are unknown. The table came from immunoSEQ multiplex PCR; TCRdb's copy has only in-frame clones and leaves some out. The data hold about 73,000 clones, with around 78% observed a single time. Specimen: CD4+ T cells from PBMCs cultured with SARS-CoV-2 spike peptides, collected before COVID-19 vaccination. The receptors were gathered from a human donor who received a COVID-19 vaccine.

The chain is built from TRBV5-4 and TRBJ2-2; D is perhaps TRBD2 (7 bases). Per the germline V gene, CDR1 is SGHNT and CDR2 is YYREEE (reference sequence). V lost 4 bases and J lost 6, with 19 bases in between. The CDR3 covers 16 residues. The chain's CDR3 is CASSLGGVLLSGELFF. The CDR3, as DNA: TGTGCCAGCAGCCTAGGGGGGGTATTGCTCTCCGGGGAGCTGTTTTTT.

This chain joins TRBV5-1 and TRBJ2-5; 7 bases map to TRBD2. The CDR3 runs to 15 residues. CDR1 and CDR2 from the germline V gene are SGHRS and YFSETQ. The J segment lost 1 base and the V segment lost 0 bases, leaving 3 bases of the junction unmatched. For the CDR3, the DNA is TGCGCCAGCAGCTTGGCCACGGGGGGCCAAGAGACCCAGTACTTC. It is translated as CASSLATGGQETQYF.

This clone was recorded a few times. This chain connects TRBV19 to TRBJ1-6; 8 nucleotides line up with TRBD1. The CDR3 is 13 amino acids. With V trimmed by 9 bases and J by 8 bases, 6 bases remained unmatched. The germline V gene has CDR1 LNHDA and CDR2 SQIVND (reference sequence). For the CDR3, the DNA is TGTGCCAGCAAAGACAGGGGATATTCACCCCTCCACTTT. As protein: CASKDRGYSPLHF.

The chain carries TRBV5-1 and TRBJ2-2; TRBD1 matches at 7 bases. From germline, CDR1 is SGHRS and CDR2 YFSETQ. V dropped 4 bases and J dropped 0; count of bases not matched to a gene: 9. The CDR3 consists of 17 residues. DNA for the CDR3: TGCGCCAGCAGCAGATACGGGACAGACTCGAACACCGGGGAGCTGTTTTTT. Its translation: CASSRYGTDSNTGELFF.

The chain combines TRBV6-5 with TRBJ1-1; D might be TRBD1 (6 bases). This CDR3 spans 11 amino acids. Trimming shortened V by 5 bases and J by 10 bases, and 11 bases separated the two germline ends. The germline gives CDR1 MNHEY, CDR2 SVGAGI. The CDR3 reads CASSNRVGAFF. The DNA of the CDR3 is TGTGCCAGCAGTAACAGGGTTGGAGCTTTCTTT.

Only a few counts were recorded for this clone. The chain links TRBV4-1 to TRBJ1-3, with D maybe TRBD1 (5 bases). The length of the CDR3 is 17 residues. The germline V and J ends were trimmed by 4 bases and 2 bases, with 18 bases remaining between them. Germline V lookup: CDR1 MGHRA, CDR2 YSYEKL. The DNA of the CDR3 is TGCGCCAGCAGCCTACTGGGACTTACGGACGCTGGAAACACCATATATTTT. This translates into CASSLLGLTDAGNTIYF.

The V call is TRBV11-2, the J call TRBJ1-4; 7 nucleotides line up with TRBD1. With 6 bases clipped from V and 7 bases from J, the junction kept 5 bases outside the gene matches. CDR1 is SGHAT, CDR2 FQNNGV, per germline. The CDR3 is made up of 13 amino acids. The CDR3 is CASSSRDSEKLFF. CDR3 bases: TGTGCCAGCAGTTCCCGGGACAGTGAAAAACTGTTTTTT.

The chain joins TRBV5-1 to TRBJ2-2; the match to TRBD2 covers 8 bases. CDR1 and CDR2 (germline): SGHRS, YFSETQ. The CDR3 totals 15 residues. Losses at the gene ends were 3 bases for V and 2 bases for J; bases not matched to a gene: 3. CDR3: CASSYGTSNTGELFF. DNA of the CDR3: TGCGCCAGCAGCTACGGGACTAGTAACACCGGGGAGCTGTTTTTT. Variable domain in full (rest from reference TRBV5-1 and TRBJ2-2): KAGVTQTPRYLIKTRGQQVTLSCSPISGHRSVSWYQQTPGQGLQFLFEYFSETQRNKGNFPGRFSGRQFSNSRSEMNVSTLELGDSALYLCASSYGTSNTGELFFGEGSRLTVL.

The chain employs TRBV9 and TRBJ1-2; D is ambiguous. V lost 4 bases and J lost 7, with 17 bases in between. The germline CDR1 and CDR2 sequences are SGDLS and YYNGEE. This CDR3 has 14 residues. The CDR3 nucleotides are TGTGCCAGCAGCCCGACGATCAGTCCCGGTGGCTACACCTTC. Protein: CASSPTISPGGYTF.

The gene calls are TRBV4-3 and TRBJ2-2; D gene unclear. Germline V lookup: CDR1 LGHNA, CDR2 YSLEER. Deletions cut 1 base from V and 0 bases from J, with 6 bases between. The CDR3 is 15 amino acids. CDR3 amino acids: CASSQVPSNTGELFF. In nucleotides, the CDR3 is TGCGCCAGCAGCCAAGTCCCATCGAACACCGGGGAGCTGTTTTTT.

This clone was recorded only once. The CDR3 nucleotides read TGTGCCAGCAGCGCAGGGGGTTTGGAGACCCAGTACTTC. Translation gives CASSAGGLETQYF. V is TRBV5-6 and J is TRBJ2-5; 7 bases agree with TRBD1. The CDR3 length is 13 residues. With 4 bases clipped from V and 5 bases from J, the junction kept 5 bases outside the gene matches. From germline, CDR1 is SGHDT and CDR2 YYEEEE.

This sequence joins TRBV19 and TRBJ2-2; 8 bases agree with TRBD2. This CDR3 is 16 amino acids long. CDR1 is LNHDA and CDR2 is SQIVND in the germline V gene (reference sequence). Trimming took 5 bases from V and 2 from J; bases not matched to a gene: 7. The CDR3 loop is CASSDPGGPNTGELFF. The CDR3 DNA follows: TGTGCCAGTAGTGATCCGGGGGGGCCAAACACCGGGGAGCTGTTTTTT.

The rearrangement joins TRBV5-6 to TRBJ1-4; maybe TRBD1 (5 bases). The length of the CDR3 is 14 residues. The germline V gene has CDR1 SGHDT and CDR2 YYEEEE. Trimming pared 3 bases from V and 13 bases from J, leaving 19 bases between. Here the CDR3 reads CASSSGTLTGGLFF. In nucleotides, the CDR3 is TGTGCCAGCAGCTCCGGGACTCTGACCGGGGGACTGTTTTTT.

This clone was seen only once. The gene calls are TRBV5-1 and TRBJ2-3, with D perhaps matching TRBD1 or TRBD2 (5 bases each). This CDR3 has 17 residues. Deletions cut 1 base from V and 0 bases from J, with 15 bases between. The germline gives CDR1 SGHRS, CDR2 YFSETQ. The CDR3 DNA is TGCGCCAGCAGCTTGATGTCAGGGAGAACTAGCACAGATACGCAGTATTTT. Protein: CASSLMSGRTSTDTQYF.

The chain carries TRBV3-1 (or the pseudogene TRBV3-2) and TRBJ1-5, with D tentatively TRBD1 (5 bases). The germline CDR1 and CDR2 sequences are LGHDT and YNNKEL (reference sequence). V gave up 1 base and J gave up 0 bases, with 7 bases separating them. CDR3 length equals 15 residues. The CDR3 DNA is TGTGCCAGCAGCCAAGGACAGTTTAGCAATCAGCCCCAGCATTTT. This codes for CASSQGQFSNQPQHF.

This clone has more than one count but fewer than ten. V usage is TRBV24-1 and J usage is TRBJ2-6; D may be TRBD1 (6 bases). V gave up 5 bases and J gave up 2 bases, with 6 bases separating them. This CDR3 has 14 residues. Germline V gene lookup returns CDR1 KGHDR and CDR2 SFDVKD. CDR3 residues: CATSGGPGANVLTF. The CDR3 nucleotides read TGTGCCACCAGTGGGGGGCCTGGGGCCAACGTCCTGACTTTC.

This chain connects TRBV15 to TRBJ2-2; 8 nucleotides line up with TRBD2. CDR3 length: 15 amino acids. The V gene end was trimmed by 5 bases and the J gene end by 6 bases; junction bases not matched to a gene: 8. Germline V gene data show CDR1 as LNHNV and CDR2 as YYDKDF (reference sequence). CDR3 in amino acids: CATSRSFGRAGELFF. CDR3 nucleotides: TGTGCCACCAGCCGATCGTTCGGGAGGGCCGGGGAGCTGTTTTTT.

V and J are TRBV10-3 and TRBJ1-3; maybe TRBD1 (6 bases). The CDR3 is 17 amino acids. V dropped 3 bases and J dropped 2 bases, with 17 bases sitting between them. The germline V gene has CDR1 ENHRY and CDR2 SYGVKD. The CDR3 bases are TGTGCCATCAGTGACCCCCGAGGGACAAACACTGGAAACACCATATATTTT. This translates into CAISDPRGTNTGNTIYF.

The chain joins TRBV5-1 to TRBJ2-2; 15 nucleotides agree with TRBD2. Looked up from germline, CDR1 is SGHRS and CDR2 is YFSETQ. J lost 3 bases, V lost 5 bases, and 5 bases had no gene match. The CDR3 is 17 residues long. This chain's CDR3 is CASRRTSGGADTGELFF. In DNA, the CDR3 is TGCGCCAGCAGACGGACTAGCGGGGGGGCCGACACCGGGGAGCTGTTTTTT.

The chain combines TRBV5-1 with TRBJ2-3, with 12 bases aligning to TRBD2. The CDR3 runs to 16 residues. The V gene end was trimmed by 5 bases and the J gene end by 12 bases; junction bases not matched to a gene: 16. CDR1 and CDR2 from the germline V gene are SGHRS and YFSETQ. CDR3 DNA sequence: TGCGCCAGCAGTACCCTACTAGCGGGGGGCCGTACCATACAGTATTTT. Encoded protein: CASSTLLAGGRTIQYF.

The chain employs TRBV6-5 and TRBJ2-5; D is undetermined. Germline CDR1 reads MNHEY; CDR2 reads SVGAGI. V shed 6 bases and J shed 5 bases, with 13 bases lying between them. The CDR3 loop spans 13 amino acids. The CDR3 coding sequence is TGTGCCAGCAGCCCACCAGGACGGGAGACCCAGTACTTC. Translating gives CASSPPGRETQYF.

The chain links TRBV6-5 to TRBJ2-1, with a weak D call TRBD2 (5 bases). CDR3 length equals 14 residues. Germline CDR1 reads MNHEY; CDR2 reads SVGAGI. V was cut by 5 bases and J by 5 bases, with 13 bases left in between. As DNA, the CDR3 is TGTGCCAGCAGTCAGGACTCAGCACACAATGAGCAGTTCTTC. This encodes CASSQDSAHNEQFF.

This clone came up a few times. CDR3 in DNA: TGTGCCAGCAGACAGAACACCGGGGAGCTGTTTTTT. This encodes CASRQNTGELFF. The chain has TRBV25-1 and TRBJ2-2; D not certain. The V end was cut by 6 bases, the J end by 1 base, with 3 bases between. The germline gives CDR1 MGHDK, CDR2 SYGVNS. This CDR3 has 12 residues.

This rearrangement joins TRBV12-5 to TRBJ2-7; a possible D gene is TRBD1 (6 bases). The ends were cut back, 0 bases at V and 3 bases at J, with 15 bases in the middle. The CDR3 runs 16 residues. Looked up from germline, CDR1 is LGHNT and CDR2 is FRNRAP. The CDR3 sequence: CASGLVQLDSYYEQYV. CDR3 nucleotides: TGTGCTAGTGGTTTGGTACAGTTGGACAGTTACTACGAGCAGTACGTC.

There are a few counts of this clone. The chain joins TRBV5-1 to TRBJ2-3, with 7 bases identical to TRBD1. The CDR3 is made up of 13 amino acids. Unmatched junction bases numbered 2, after V lost 4 bases and J lost 3 bases. Germline V gene sequence: CDR1 SGHRS, CDR2 YFSETQ. In nucleotides, the CDR3 is TGCGCCAGCAGCGAGGGGGCAACAGATACGCAGTATTTT. It is translated as CASSEGATDTQYF.

This rearrangement joins TRBV5-5 to TRBJ2-5; the match to TRBD2 covers 8 bases. From germline, CDR1 is SGHKS and CDR2 YYEKEE (reference sequence). CDR3 length: 18 amino acids. Trimming cost V 0 bases and J 7 bases; bases outside gene matches: 17. CDR3 DNA: TGTGCCAGCAGCTTGGAGCCTGGAAGCGGGGGCTCCCTCGGGACCCAGTACTTC. Protein sequence: CASSLEPGSGGSLGTQYF.

This clone has just a few counts. V gene TRBV3-1 (or the pseudogene TRBV3-2) combines with J gene TRBJ2-2, with D possibly being TRBD2 (6 bases). There are 15 residues in the CDR3. In germline, CDR1 is LGHDT, CDR2 YNNKEL (reference sequence). V lost 3 bases, J lost 5 bases, and 13 bases lay in between. CDR3 bases: TGTGCCAGCAGCCACTCGCCGGGACTGACCGGGGAGCTGTTTTTT. Translating it yields CASSHSPGLTGELFF.

The chain couples TRBV10-1 to TRBJ1-1; TRBD1 is a possible D gene (5 bases). Germline CDR1 WNHNN, CDR2 SYGVQD (reference sequence). CDR3 length equals 12 residues. Trimming stripped 8 bases from V and 8 bases from J, with 15 bases between. CDR3: CASGTYPGEAFF. As DNA, the CDR3 is TGCGCCAGCGGGACCTACCCCGGAGAAGCTTTCTTT.

This clone was counted only a few times. This sequence joins TRBV6-5 and TRBJ1-1; D unresolved. The CDR3 contains 13 residues. The germline CDR1 and CDR2 sequences are MNHEY and SVGAGI. Trimming stripped 6 bases from V and 1 base from J, with 9 bases between. CDR3 coding DNA: TGTGCCAGCAGCCAAACACAGAACACTGAAGCTTTCTTT. Translation gives CASSQTQNTEAFF.

V gene TRBV12-3 or TRBV12-4 combines with J gene TRBJ2-7; 7 positions agree with TRBD1. V lost 6 bases and J lost 12; bases outside the gene matches: 8. CDR3 length: 11 residues. This CDR3 is CASSQRQGPYV. CDR3 coding DNA: TGTGCCAGCAGCCAGCGACAGGGACCGTACGTC.

The V call is TRBV5-1, the J call TRBJ1-4, with 8 bases aligning to TRBD1. CDR1 and CDR2 from the germline V gene are SGHRS and YFSETQ. This CDR3 has 14 residues. The V and J ends lost 7 bases and 10 bases, in that order; junction bases with no gene match: 12. The CDR3 coding sequence is TGCGCCAGCCACACAGGGGGAGAGGGAGGAAAACTGTTTTTT. It codes for CASHTGGEGGKLFF.

The chain recombines TRBV27 with TRBJ2-3; D may be TRBD1 or TRBD2 (5 bases each). Trimming shortened V by 2 bases and J by 3 bases, and 15 bases separated the two germline ends. Germline V gene lookup returns CDR1 MNHEY and CDR2 SMNVEV (reference sequence). This CDR3 is 16 amino acids long. The CDR3 loop is CASSLRGLLGTDTQYF. The CDR3 DNA is TGTGCCAGCAGTTTACGGGGCCTCCTAGGGACAGATACGCAGTATTTT.